This T cell receptor beta chain was documented in a study of blood T cell repertoires in COVID-19. Study details: The origin of the acute and convalescent COVID-19 samples was the United States, Italy and Spain.

The CDR3 spans 16 residues. V was clipped by 0 bases and J by 4 bases, with 11 bases between them. CDR1 and CDR2 from the germline V gene are SGHRS and YFSETQ. Authors' methods: Amplifying reference gene primers gave estimates of nucleated cell counts. Measured with immunoSEQ multiplex PCR; TCRdb has only the in-frame clones, and not every one. That table is the source of V, J and clone size, and D and trimming were worked out from the DNA. The table includes about 210,000 clones, roughly 75% detected once. This sequence originates from an older woman with acute or convalescent COVID-19. The sequencing input was peripheral blood. The chain recombines TRBV5-1 with TRBJ2-6, with a tentative D call TRBD2 (5 bases). CDR3 DNA sequence: TGCGCCAGCAGCTTGGTATCGGGAATAGGGGCCAACGTCCTGACTTTC. Its protein is CASSLVSGIGANVLTF.